The 3 T cell receptor beta chains below come from one sample, sequenced in a study of T cell repertoires in cytomegalovirus infection. In TCRdb, the reads were re-called with MiXCR into one record per CDR3 protein. This sample has fewer than 550,000 distinct CDR3 sequences, with approximately 16% found just once. Sequences were obtained from CD8+ T cells from PBMCs. The receptors originated from a human donor in good health (CMV status not recorded). Some clones in this sample may be carry-over from other donors' samples.

The sample holds a few counts of this clonotype. The V gene is TRBV13, the J gene TRBJ1-1; D might be TRBD1 (5 bases). Germline V gives CDR1 PRHDT, CDR2 FYEKMQ (reference sequence). V lost 1 base and J lost 0, with 9 bases in between. This CDR3 has 15 amino acids. CDR3 in DNA: TGTGCCAGCAGCTTAGTAAGGGACGTGAACACTGAAGCTTTCTTT. Its protein is CASSLVRDVNTEAFF. Based on the CDR3 plus reference TRBV13 and TRBJ1-1, the full variable domain is AAGVIQSPRHLIKEKRETATLKCYPIPRHDTVYWYQQGPGQDPQFLISFYEKMQSDKGSIPDRFSAQQFSDYHSELNMSSLELGDSALYFCASSLVRDVNTEAFFGQGTRLTVV.

The chain employs TRBV29-1 and TRBJ2-7; the D is unclear. Germline CDR1 SQVTM, CDR2 ANQGSEA. CDR3 length: 11 residues. Trimming took off 7 bases at V and 5 bases at J, with 12 bases between the two ends. CDR3 loop: CSATASDEQYF. As DNA, the CDR3 is TGCAGCGCAACAGCTTCTGACGAGCAGTACTTC.

This clonotype was recorded at least ten times. The gene calls are TRBV10-3 and TRBJ1-5, with 8 bases lining up with TRBD1. This CDR3 region has 15 residues. Germline V lookup: CDR1 ENHRY, CDR2 SYGVKD. V lost 2 bases to trimming and J lost 3 bases; unmatched junction nucleotides: 3. For the CDR3, the DNA is TGTGCCATCAGTGAGGGACAGGGTTACAATCAGCCCCAGCATTTT. Protein product: CAISEGQGYNQPQHF.